This TCR beta chain was identified during a study of human T cells and chemical hapten exposure. Study details: There were per-sample TCR yield variations, arising mainly from small pooled library volume differences.

The study's findings and limits: It should be noted that donors had alopecia, so their immune response may differ from healthy people's.

Described time point: patch test 2, 6 weeks after DPC sensitization. As for treatment: therapeutic diphenylcyclopropenone sensitization with weekly scalp DPC. Unfractionated whole blood yielded the extracted total RNA. Concerning this clonotype: Its antigen is undetermined.

The CDR3 is 14 amino acids. Germline V gene lookup returns CDR1 MNHEY and CDR2 SVGEGT. Between the trimmed V and J ends, which lost 6 bases and 7 bases, there was a span of 16 bases. TCRdb analysed the RACE reads with MiXCR anew, one entry per CDR3 protein. The repertoire includes roughly 150,000 distinct CDR3 sequences, around 11% of them detected once, and around 1.4% sits in the top ten. The chain uses TRBV6-2 or TRBV6-3 and TRBJ1-5, with D possibly TRBD1 on 6 matching bases. The material was whole blood, obtained in connection with sensitization to the hapten diphenylcyclopropenone (DPC). This receptor was taken from a woman aged 45-60 years with alopecia areata. Some clones in this sample may be carry-over from other donors' samples. The CDR3 DNA reads TGTGCCAGCAGGACAGGTTTGGGGAGGCAGCCCCAGCATTTT. It specifies CASRTGLGRQPQHF.